The text below deals with one T cell receptor beta chain. This sample is part of a study of blood T cell repertoires in COVID-19. The data were produced by immunoSEQ multiplex PCR, yet TCRdb's version contains in-frame clones alone and is incomplete. The data show fewer than 350,000 clones, around 85% seen once. V dropped 5 bases and J dropped 9 bases, with 23 bases sitting between them. CDR1 DFQATT and CDR2 SNEGSKA come from the germline V gene (reference sequence). This CDR3 has 16 residues. J is TRBJ1-6 and V is TRBV20-1; no clear D. The source material was PBMCs or T cells enriched from blood (not recorded which). The clonotype originates from a woman aged 35 to 49 who had recovered from COVID-19. CDR3 in amino acids: CSAGGLVSNPSSPLHF. As DNA, the CDR3 is TGCAGTGCTGGTGGTTTAGTGAGCAACCCAAGTTCACCCCTCCACTTT.